These T cell receptor beta chains were read from a single sample in a study of cytotoxic CD8 clonotypes in ibrutinib-treated CLL. Some clones are missing from TCRdb's copy, which holds only in-frame ones; the method was immunoSEQ multiplex PCR. The repertoire has some 150,000 clones, around three quarters of them found once; the top ten carry roughly 13%. The specimen comprised PBMCs, sampled after 12 months of ibrutinib treatment. These receptors originate from a human donor with chronic lymphocytic leukemia. CDR3s include the opening cysteine and the closing phenylalanine or tryptophan. D genes are given only for firm matches. The size entry is marked missing in some rows and otherwise reads once, few, many or a size class.

TRBJ2-5,TRBV30,-,once,CAWSVTRWETQYF,TGTGCCTGGAGTGTGACTAGGTGGGAGACCCAGTACTTC
TRBJ2-7,TRBV13,TRBD2,-,CASSLGSSGSLYEQYF,TGTGCCAGCAGCTTAGGCTCCAGCGGGAGTCTCTACGAGCAGTACTTC
TRBJ2-5,TRBV5-6,-,-,CASSLGLQETQYF,TGTGCCAGCAGCTTGGGTCTCCAAGAGACCCAGTACTTC
TRBJ1-4,TRBV9,-,-,CASSVAGGQGNEKLFF,TGTGCCAGCAGCGTAGCTGGGGGACAAGGTAATGAAAAACTGTTTTTT
TRBJ2-7,TRBV4-1,TRBD2,-,CASSQVGGSYEQYF,TGCGCCAGCAGCCAAGTGGGAGGGAGCTACGAGCAGTACTTC
TRBJ1-1,TRBV9,-,-,CASSVEGHLNTEAFF,TGTGCCAGCAGCGTAGAGGGACACTTGAACACTGAAGCTTTCTTT
TRBJ2-4,TRBV30,-,-,CAWSVVVPGGKNIQYF,TGTGCCTGGAGTGTAGTTGTCCCCGGGGGCAAAAACATTCAGTACTTC
TRBJ2-5,TRBV7-2,-,-,CASSDHRVAPQRTQYF,TGTGCCAGCAGCGACCACCGCGTGGCGCCCCAGAGGACCCAGTACTTC
TRBJ1-2,TRBV28,-,few,CASSLFKDVRGYTF,TGTGCCAGCAGTTTATTTAAAGATGTGAGGGGCTACACCTTC
TRBJ1-5,TRBV4-1,-,once,CASSQDGVWGQPQHF,TGCGCCAGCAGCCAAGATGGGGTGTGGGGCCAGCCCCAGCATTTT
TRBJ2-5,TRBV11-1,TRBD1,few,CASSPTGVQETQYF,TGTGCCAGCAGCCCAACAGGGGTCCAAGAGACCCAGTACTTC
TRBJ1-5,TRBV18,-,-,CASSPLGIGGNQPQHF,TGTGCCAGCTCACCGCTCGGAATTGGTGGCAATCAGCCCCAGCATTTT
TRBJ1-2,TRBV5-1,TRBD1,once,CASSPPGQGYGYTF,TGCGCCAGCAGCCCACCGGGACAGGGGTATGGCTACACCTTC
TRBJ2-1,TRBV15,-,-,CATSRGRGLNNEQFF,TGTGCCACCAGCAGAGGGAGGGGGCTTAACAATGAGCAGTTCTTC
TRBJ2-1,TRBV9,-,-,CASSGGQSNEQFF,TGTGCCAGCAGCGGAGGACAGTCCAATGAGCAGTTCTTC
TRBJ2-1,TRBV7-9,-,-,CASSSPGVRFF,TGTGCCAGCAGCTCTCCCGGGGTTCGGTTCTTC
TRBJ2-7,TRBV4-2,-,-,CASSQEGGPYEQYF,TGTGCCAGCAGCCAAGAAGGCGGTCCCTACGAGCAGTACTTC
TRBJ2-7,TRBV27,-,once,CATKGFEQYF,TGTGCCACCAAAGGGTTCGAGCAGTACTTC
TRBJ2-5,TRBV6-6,TRBD1,-,CASSKQGAIKETQYF,TGTGCCAGCAGCAAACAGGGGGCTATCAAAGAGACCCAGTACTTC
TRBJ2-7,TRBV19,TRBD1,few,CASSNDRVYEQYF,TGTGCCAGTAGTAACGACAGGGTATACGAGCAGTACTTC
TRBJ2-1,TRBV11-1,TRBD2,-,CASSLGLAGGHEQFF,TGTGCCAGCAGCTTAGGACTAGCGGGAGGGCATGAGCAGTTCTTC
TRBJ2-5,TRBV29-1,TRBD2,-,CSVDLAGEGETQYF,TGCAGCGTTGACCTAGCGGGAGAGGGAGAGACCCAGTACTTC